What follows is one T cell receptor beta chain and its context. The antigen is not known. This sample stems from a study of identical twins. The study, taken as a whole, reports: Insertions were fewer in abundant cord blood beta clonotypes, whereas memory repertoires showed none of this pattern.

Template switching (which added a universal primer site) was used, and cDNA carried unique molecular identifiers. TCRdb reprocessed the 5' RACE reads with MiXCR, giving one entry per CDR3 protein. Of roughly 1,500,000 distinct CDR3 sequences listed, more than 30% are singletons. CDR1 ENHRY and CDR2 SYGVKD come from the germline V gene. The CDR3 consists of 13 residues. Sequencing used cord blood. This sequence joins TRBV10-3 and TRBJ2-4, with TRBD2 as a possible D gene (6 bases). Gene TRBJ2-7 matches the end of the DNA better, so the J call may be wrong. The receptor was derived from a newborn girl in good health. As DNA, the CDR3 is TGTGCCATCAGGGGGACTGGTAACTACGAGCAGTACTTC. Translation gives CAIRGTGNYEQYF.